This T cell receptor (beta chain) was sequenced in a study of cytomegalovirus exposure and HLA in healthy donors. Study-level results: Earlier analysis yielded a pattern in which most TCR beta V segments were productive about 87% or about 30% of the time. Rarity held for most TCR sequences, but there were some public TCRs that occurred in many donors. A later examination showed that TCR association rates differed by HLA locus, with DRB1 most and HLA-C fewest.

In the PCR, 60 Vbeta and 13 Jbeta primers were used. TCRdb's table, derived via immunoSEQ multiplex PCR, lists solely in-frame clones and lacks some. This table has 100,000 or so clones, about three fifths appearing once. V gave up 8 bases and J gave up 8 bases, with 16 bases separating them. Germline V CDR1 and CDR2: MNHEY, SMNVEV (reference sequence). This CDR3 has 13 amino acids. This clone has just a few counts. Antigen unknown. The sequenced sample consisted of PBMCs. The sequence derives from a human donor in good health. The rearrangement uses TRBV27 and TRBJ2-1; possibly TRBD2 for D (6 bases). The CDR3 DNA reads as TGTGCCAGCGCTAGCGCTGGTATCGATGAGCAGTTCTTC. Protein sequence: CASASAGIDEQFF.